This TCR beta chain was recorded in a study of T-cell memory formation after mild COVID-19. The sample holds a few counts of this clonotype. TCRdb called the 5' RACE reads again in MiXCR, with one record for every CDR3 protein. Here the sample spans approximately 270,000 distinct CDR3 sequences, around 15% being singletons. The CDR3 runs to 16 residues. CDR1 and CDR2 (germline): SGHVS, FQNEAQ. Between the trimmed V and J ends, which lost 5 bases and 8 bases, there was a span of 24 bases. The gene calls are TRBV7-8 and TRBJ1-1; D remains ambiguous. The receptor comes from a young man who had mild COVID-19 (a few samples of this study predate the infection). Cell type and time point are not known. Specimen: PBMCs or a T cell subset sorted from them (not recorded which). The CDR3 nucleotides are TGTGCCAGCAGCACACCCCGGGTTGTGATGCCTATGGAAGCTTTCTTT. It yields the protein CASSTPRVVMPMEAFF.